This T cell receptor beta chain is from a study of response to subunit inactivated influenza vaccine. Points from the study as a whole: T cells newly recruited by each seasonal influenza vaccination are few, the authors suggested.

On this clonotype itself: As yet, its antigen is unknown.

TCRdb reprocessed the RT-PCR reads via MiXCR and lists one record per CDR3 protein. Of some 500,000 distinct CDR3 sequences listed, less than 30% were seen once; the top ten hold approximately 1.9%. Germline V gene data show CDR1 as SGHDN and CDR2 as FVKESK. The CDR3 is made up of 22 amino acids. Unmatched junction bases numbered 24, after V lost 1 base and J lost 7 bases. Here the sequenced sample was CD4+ T cells sorted from PBMCs, taken 4 to 6 days after vaccination. This TCR came from a man aged 50 or older who received an inactivated influenza vaccine. The rearrangement joins TRBV14 to TRBJ2-1; 11 bases match TRBD2. CDR3 loop: CASSQARPPRLAGGPGRNEQFF. CDR3 nucleotides: TGTGCCAGCAGCCAAGCCCGCCCCCCCAGATTAGCGGGAGGGCCAGGAAGGAATGAGCAGTTCTTC.